The clone carrying this T cell receptor beta chain has just a few counts. Sample barcodes and UMIs were carried by the TCR alpha and TCR beta cDNA libraries that 5'RACE generated with constant-segment primers. Via MiXCR, TCRdb re-called the 5' RACE reads, giving one row per CDR3 protein. This table has about 430,000 distinct CDR3 sequences, over 15% appearing once. This sample is part of a study of T-cell memory formation after mild COVID-19. Germline V gene lookup returns CDR1 SGHTA and CDR2 FQGNSA. The CDR3 contains 15 residues. Trimming stripped 4 bases from V and 6 bases from J, with 15 bases between.

The rearrangement joins TRBV7-2 to TRBJ2-2; D is possibly TRBD1 or TRBD2 (5 bases each). The sequenced sample consisted of PBMCs or a T cell subset sorted from them (not recorded which). The source of this sequence is a man aged 18 to 30 who had mild COVID-19 (a few samples of this study predate the infection). Cell type and time point are not known. The CDR3 loop is CASSSAPGGAGELFF. CDR3 in DNA: TGTGCCAGCAGCTCAGCCCCTGGGGGAGCCGGGGAGCTGTTTTTT.